The T cell receptor beta chain described here comes from a study of shared clonotypes between healthy human individuals. The assay was immunoSEQ multiplex PCR, and TCRdb's table has in-frame clones only and misses some. The data hold roughly 320,000 clones, with more than 75% observed a single time. The TCR was taken from a man aged 18-30 years in good health. Sequencing was performed on memory CD8+ T cells sorted from blood. Subset defined: CD45RO+ cells pooled with CCR7-negative TemRA cells.

DNA for the CDR3: TGCGCCAGCAGTGACGGGCAGGAAAGTCCAGAGACCCAGTACTTC. This gives the protein CASSDGQESPETQYF. This rearrangement joins TRBV10-1 to TRBJ2-5; D is undetermined. Trimming stripped 3 bases from V and 4 bases from J, with 15 bases between. The CDR3 loop spans 15 amino acids. The V gene's germline CDR1 is WNHNN and CDR2 SYGVQD (reference sequence).